Following are 14 T cell receptor beta chains from one sample sequenced in a study of early T cells in non-severe SARS-CoV-2 infection. One entry per CDR3 protein, called by TCRdb with MiXCR from the 5' RACE reads. Among approximately 27,000 distinct CDR3 sequences listed, over 5% were seen once. Sequencing was carried out using whole blood. The receptors were sampled from an adult who was a healthcare worker with PCR-confirmed SARS-CoV-2 infection or an uninfected control (not recorded which).

This clonotype was detected ten times or more. The rearrangement links TRBV18 to TRBJ2-7; D perhaps matches TRBD1 (6 bases). Germline V gene sequence: CDR1 KGHSH, CDR2 LQKENI. Trimming removed 0 bases at V and 0 bases at J, with 15 bases between. The CDR3 is made up of 17 amino acids. The CDR3 region is CASSPPRGQKSSYEQYF. The CDR3 DNA sequence: TGTGCCAGCTCACCACCAAGAGGACAGAAGAGCTCCTACGAGCAGTACTTC.

A few counts support this clonotype. The J gene is TRBJ2-1, the V gene TRBV5-1; TRBD2 aligns across 8 bases. Germline values: CDR1 SGHRS, CDR2 YFSETQ. V gave up 0 bases and J gave up 9 bases; unmatched junction bases: 2. This CDR3 is 13 amino acids long. The CDR3 DNA sequence: TGCGCCAGCAGCTTGGCGGCGGGGGGTGAGCAGTTCTTC. It encodes CASSLAAGGEQFF.

This clonotype was detected ten times or more. This chain links TRBV27 with TRBJ1-1; 8 bases are shared with TRBD1. V dropped 2 bases and J dropped 5; count of bases not matched to a gene: 7. The CDR3 consists of 15 residues. The germline gives CDR1 MNHEY, CDR2 SMNVEV (reference sequence). CDR3 region: CASSLDAGGRTEAFF. CDR3 DNA sequence: TGTGCCAGCAGTTTAGATGCAGGGGGCCGAACTGAAGCTTTCTTT.

The V call is TRBV7-8, the J call TRBJ2-3, with 7 bases fitting TRBD2. Germline V gene data show CDR1 as SGHVS and CDR2 as FQNEAQ. The trim removed 4 bases at V and 1 base at J, leaving 8 bases unmatched. There are 16 residues in the CDR3. The CDR3 protein is CASSYLAAAGTDTQYF. CDR3 nucleotide sequence: TGTGCCAGCAGCTACCTAGCGGCGGCAGGCACAGATACGCAGTATTTT.

The chain is built from TRBV6-2 or TRBV6-3 and TRBJ2-7; D remains ambiguous. Germline V lookup: CDR1 MNHEY, CDR2 SVGEGT. The CDR3 is made up of 14 amino acids. V was clipped by 0 bases and J by 2 bases, with 8 bases between them. Here the CDR3 reads CASSYSIGTYEQYF. The DNA of the CDR3 is TGTGCCAGCAGTTACTCGATCGGCACCTACGAGCAGTACTTC.

This clonotype has at least ten counts. The J gene is TRBJ1-1, the V gene TRBV2; D remains ambiguous. This CDR3 has 12 residues. Trimming shortened V by 4 bases and J by 11 bases, and 14 bases separated the two germline ends. The V gene's germline CDR1 is SNHLY and CDR2 FYNNEI. In DNA, the CDR3 is TGTGCCAGCAGTGTAACGACCGTTTTGGCTTTCTTT. Translation: CASSVTTVLAFF.

This clonotype was detected ten times or more. This chain connects TRBV18 to TRBJ2-1, with 9 bases identical to TRBD2. There are 14 residues in the CDR3. Germline CDR1 reads KGHSH; CDR2 reads LQKENI. The junction had 2 bases not matched to a gene; V was cut back by 0 bases and J by 8 bases. In nucleotides, the CDR3 is TGTGCCAGCTCACCACCGGGACTAGCTTATGAGCAGTTCTTC. Amino acid sequence: CASSPPGLAYEQFF.

This chain connects TRBV6-6 to TRBJ2-5; TRBD2 matches 8 bases. After removal of 6 bases from V and 0 bases from J, the junction contained 6 bases not matched to a gene. The germline V gene encodes CDR1 MNHNY and CDR2 SVGAGI (reference sequence). The CDR3 extends over 15 amino acids. CDR3 DNA: TGTGCCAGCAGCCGACCGGGACTAGACCAAGAGACCCAGTACTTC. It encodes CASSRPGLDQETQYF.

At least ten counts were recorded for this clonotype. The rearrangement uses TRBV27 and TRBJ2-7; TRBD2 is a possible D gene (6 bases). The CDR3 runs to 15 residues. Germline V gene lookup returns CDR1 MNHEY and CDR2 SMNVEV (reference sequence). V was cut by 5 bases and J by 6 bases, with 20 bases left in between. Here the CDR3 reads CASSRGTSGGGEQYF. CDR3 bases: TGTGCCAGCAGTAGAGGGACCTCCGGGGGTGGCGAGCAGTACTTC.

This clonotype has ten or more counts. The chain employs TRBV29-1 and TRBJ2-1; 8 bases match TRBD2. With V trimmed by 8 bases and J by 6 bases, 6 bases remained unmatched. Germline V CDR1 and CDR2: SQVTM, ANQGSEA. CDR3 length: 12 residues. CDR3 in amino acids: CSLVRGGNEQFF. As DNA, the CDR3 is TGCAGCCTCGTCCGGGGGGGCAATGAGCAGTTCTTC.

This clonotype has a handful of counts. The rearrangement links TRBV7-3 to TRBJ2-5; D is uncertain. Germline values: CDR1 SGHTA, CDR2 FQGTGA. The CDR3 consists of 15 residues. Trimming removed 6 bases from V and 2 bases from J, with 16 bases in between. The CDR3 is CASSVSLARQETQYF. The CDR3 region has the DNA TGTGCCAGCAGTGTATCGTTGGCTCGGCAAGAGACCCAGTACTTC.

This clonotype was found a few times. A much larger clone differs by one base, so this may be a read error. The chain links TRBV20-1 to TRBJ2-3; 9 positions agree with TRBD2. The germline CDR1 and CDR2 sequences are DFQATT and SNEGSKA (reference sequence). After removal of 6 bases from V and 1 base from J, the junction contained 14 bases not matched to a gene. This CDR3 comprises 17 residues. The CDR3 region is CSAPEACGREGTDTQYF. In DNA form, the CDR3 reads TGCAGTGCCCCCGAGGCTTGCGGGAGGGAGGGCACAGATACGCAGTATTTT.

This clonotype has at least ten counts. This rearrangement joins TRBV18 to TRBJ2-1; D is perhaps TRBD1 (6 bases). Germline V gene data show CDR1 as KGHSH and CDR2 as LQKENI. The CDR3 is 16 amino acids. V lost 1 base, J lost 7 bases, and 17 bases lay in between. The CDR3 loop is CASSPQTGKTGNEQFF. In DNA, the CDR3 is TGTGCCAGCTCACCACAAACAGGGAAAACCGGTAATGAGCAGTTCTTC.

This clonotype was observed many times. The CDR3 sequence: CASSPRTSGNTIYF. For the CDR3, the DNA is TGTGCCAGCAGCCCCCGTACTTCTGGAAACACCATATATTTT. This chain links TRBV6-6 with TRBJ1-3; D is unresolved. The germline gives CDR1 MNHNY, CDR2 SVGAGI (reference sequence). V shed 6 bases and J shed 1 base, with 10 bases lying between them. The CDR3 runs to 14 residues.